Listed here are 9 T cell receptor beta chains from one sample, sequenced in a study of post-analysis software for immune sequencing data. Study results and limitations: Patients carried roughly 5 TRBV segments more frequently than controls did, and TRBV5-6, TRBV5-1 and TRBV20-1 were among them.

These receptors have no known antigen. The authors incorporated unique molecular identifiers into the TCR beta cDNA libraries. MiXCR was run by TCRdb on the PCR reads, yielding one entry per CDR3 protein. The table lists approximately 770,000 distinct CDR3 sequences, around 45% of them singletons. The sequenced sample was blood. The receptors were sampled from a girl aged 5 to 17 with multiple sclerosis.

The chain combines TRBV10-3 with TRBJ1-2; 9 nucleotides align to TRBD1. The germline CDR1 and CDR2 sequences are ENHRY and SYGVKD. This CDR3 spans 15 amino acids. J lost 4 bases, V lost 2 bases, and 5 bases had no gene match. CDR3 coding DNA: TGTGCCATCAGTGAGGGGGACAGGGACCTCTATGGCTACACCTTC. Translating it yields CAISEGDRDLYGYTF.

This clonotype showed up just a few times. The CDR3 reads CASSFGGASTEAFF. The CDR3 bases are TGTGCCAGCAGTTTTGGGGGCGCGAGCACTGAAGCTTTCTTT. The chain uses TRBV12-3 or TRBV12-4 and TRBJ1-1, with TRBD1 as a possible D gene (6 bases). This CDR3 spans 14 amino acids. Deletions cut 3 bases from V and 4 bases from J, with 12 bases between.

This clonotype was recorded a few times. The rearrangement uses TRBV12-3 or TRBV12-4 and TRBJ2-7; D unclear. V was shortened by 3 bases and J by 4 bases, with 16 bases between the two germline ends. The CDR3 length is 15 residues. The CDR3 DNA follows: TGTGCCAGCAGTTTCGTCCTAGGCTCGACTTACGAGCAGTACTTC. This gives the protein CASSFVLGSTYEQYF.

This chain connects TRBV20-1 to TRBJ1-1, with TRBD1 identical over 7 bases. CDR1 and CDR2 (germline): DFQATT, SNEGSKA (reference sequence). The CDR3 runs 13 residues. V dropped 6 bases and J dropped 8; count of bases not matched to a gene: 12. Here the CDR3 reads CSAPETGRSEAFF. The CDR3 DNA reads TGCAGTGCGCCCGAGACAGGGAGGTCCGAAGCTTTCTTT.

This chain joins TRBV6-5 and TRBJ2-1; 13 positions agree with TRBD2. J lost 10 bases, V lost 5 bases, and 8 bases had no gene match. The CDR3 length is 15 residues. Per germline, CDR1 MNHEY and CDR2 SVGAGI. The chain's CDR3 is CASSPWTSGSGEQFF. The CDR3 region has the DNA TGTGCCAGCAGTCCATGGACTAGCGGGAGCGGGGAGCAGTTCTTC.

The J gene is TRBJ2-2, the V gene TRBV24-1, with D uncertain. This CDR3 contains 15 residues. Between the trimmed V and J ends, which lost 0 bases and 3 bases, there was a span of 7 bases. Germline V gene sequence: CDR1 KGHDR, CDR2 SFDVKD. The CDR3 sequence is CATSDLVGDTGELFF. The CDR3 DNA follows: TGTGCCACCAGTGATTTGGTAGGAGACACCGGGGAGCTGTTTTTT.

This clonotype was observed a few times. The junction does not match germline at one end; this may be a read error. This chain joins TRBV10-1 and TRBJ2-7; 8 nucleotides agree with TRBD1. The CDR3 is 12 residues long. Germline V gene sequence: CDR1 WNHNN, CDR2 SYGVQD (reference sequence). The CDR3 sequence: CASGDRPYGQYF. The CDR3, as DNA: TGCGCCAGCGGGGACAGGCCGTACGGGCAGTACTTC.

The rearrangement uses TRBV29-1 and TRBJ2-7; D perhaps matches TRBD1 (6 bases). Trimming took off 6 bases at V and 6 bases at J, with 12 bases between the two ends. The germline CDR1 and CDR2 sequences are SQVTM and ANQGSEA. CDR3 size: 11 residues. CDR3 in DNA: TGCAGCGTACAGGGAAACTCCGAGCAGTACTTC. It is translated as CSVQGNSEQYF.

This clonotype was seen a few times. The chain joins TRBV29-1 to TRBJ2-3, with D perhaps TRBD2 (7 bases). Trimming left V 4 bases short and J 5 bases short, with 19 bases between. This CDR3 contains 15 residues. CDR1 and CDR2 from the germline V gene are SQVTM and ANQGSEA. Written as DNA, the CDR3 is TGCAGCGTTGTGGGCCTAGCGGAGGGGGAAGATACGCAGTATTTT. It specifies CSVVGLAEGEDTQYF.